This TCR beta chain is drawn from a study of cytomegalovirus exposure and HLA in healthy donors (TCRdb year 2017). About the full investigation: According to an earlier analysis of a few hundred of the donors, some 180 million T cells yielded roughly 100 million unique TCR beta sequences and 276 Gb of sequence data. An early release covering 550 to 700 HLA-typed donors comprised approximately 290 gigabases of sequencing data and about 90 million unique TCR sequences. Among the approximately 400 genotyped donors, 75% to 90% belonged to the genetic ancestry cluster associated with self-reported Caucasian donors. The study aimed to test whether cataloging public T cell receptors could reveal signatures of past pathogen exposure. Using immunosequencing, the study profiled T cell repertoires from around 670 subjects and related those repertoires to cytomegalovirus serostatus. Besides the first cohort of some 670 subjects, a separate validation cohort made up of roughly 120 different subjects was used. High-throughput TCR immunosequencing, statistical association of individual TCRs with disease status, and machine learning were combined to predict cytomegalovirus infection status. In a later analysis, previously published TCR beta repertoires from 500 to 750 donors were re-analyzed and high-resolution HLA genotyping was added so that TCR occurrence patterns could be studied. The later analysis used no new phenotypic data to find candidate immune exposures, relying instead on TCR beta sequences and their occurrence across donors. An earlier analysis of nearly 600 of the donors applied high-throughput TCR beta sequencing to assess whether each TCR beta V gene segment acted as functional or pseudogenic. Alongside the repertoire data, information on donor age, sex, ethnicity and CMV serostatus was compiled. In a later genetic analysis, genome-wide SNP genotypes for 398 of the 666 donors were used, and that subset was treated as a discovery cohort. All discovery cohort repertoires had been generated using a single sequencing platform. Both class I and class II loci were covered by HLA typing, at four-digit resolution. Typing coverage differed by locus: A, B, C, DRB1 and DQB1 were typed in about 620-630 donors, DQA1 in about 550, DPA1 in 600 to 610, and DPB1 in around 490. Roughly 5 DR-DQ haplotypes were treated as single units for association and clustering because of strong linkage in the cohort. Across around 400 genotyped donors of the cohort, an average of about 240,000 unique TCR beta nucleotide sequences per donor were sequenced, and 15% to 20% of those sequences were non-productive.

Library generation was performed with the immunoSEQ multiplex PCR assay. For the multiplex PCR, a mixture combining 60 forward primers for TCR Vbeta segments and 13 reverse primers for TCR Jbeta segments was used. The CDR3 region of rearranged TCR beta genes was amplified from genomic DNA with a multiplex PCR assay. The amplified TCR beta libraries were sequenced on the Illumina HiSeq System as 87-base-pair reads. As for the authors' bioinformatics: In a later analysis, tens of millions of unique TCR beta chains were counted across the 500 to 850 repertoires, and roughly 11 million of these chains were shared by at least two donors. Raw reads were error-corrected and collapsed into unique sequences with a nearest-neighbor algorithm that merged closely related sequences to remove PCR and sequencing errors. V, D and J gene segments were assigned by aligning CDR3 sequences to IMGT reference sequences. For a sequence to be retained, a match of at least six nucleotides to both a V gene segment and a J gene segment was required. Rearrangements were classified as productive when the CDR3 lacked stop codons and remained in frame with V and J, and all other rearrangements were classified as non-productive. Following IMGT convention, CDR3 was defined as the stretch from the second conserved V-encoded cysteine to the conserved J-encoded phenylalanine. The earlier analysis of about 640 of the donors excluded any sequence lacking an unambiguous match to a single V gene segment. In an earlier analysis of 587 of the donors, V segments were called functional above 56.7% productive rearrangements and were called segregating when the between-donor standard deviation exceeded 5%. A statistical classification framework was built to diagnose cytomegalovirus status from the catalog of TCR beta chain sequences. A later analysis assigned V and J genes by comparing TCR nucleotide sequences with IMGT/GENE-DB human TR gene sequences. In a later analysis, CDR3 sequences and most-parsimonious VDJ recombination scenarios were assigned using the TCRdist pipeline. In a later analysis, every TCR beta chain was defined by the combination of its CDR3 amino acid sequence and its V-gene family, and reads without a unique V-gene family were dropped. To address suspected cross-contamination and a sequencing artifact, a later analysis removed 550 to 750 highly shared, low-generation-probability nucleotide sequences. For each public chain, a later analysis derived a clonal expansion index from normalized ranks of inferred template counts within each repertoire. Generation probabilities in a later analysis came from a VDJ recombination model fitted to out-of-frame rearrangements, and those results were checked against IGoR. In a later analysis, hypergeometric tests were used to score TCR-TCR, TCR-HLA and TCR-CMV co-occurrence, with a repertoire-size bias correction applied to TCR pairs. False discovery rates were estimated in a later analysis by permuting HLA or CMV assignments 20 times. In a later analysis, co-occurring TCRs were grouped using DBSCAN, with TCRdist sequence similarity added in when clustering inside HLA-allele-positive subsets. Co-occurrence clustering excluded repertoires with fewer than 30,000 or more than 120,000 public chains, plus five with anomalous nucleotide sharing. The source is immuneACCESS, and TCRdb retained only in-frame sequences with V and J called. Part of the clones is not carried over; for the studies checked, unresolved V genes explain less than half of this, and the remainder is unexplained. V, J and clone size derive from that table, while D and trimming were established from the DNA sequence. Present in this sample are about 170,000 clones, 85% of which were seen just once. About 2% of the sample is taken by the ten largest.

With regard to this clone: The antigen it recognizes is unknown. No much larger clonotype is one base removed from it; base qualities were not supplied.

Summary of the overall study and its limitations: Compared with the roughly 700-donor mean, donors in an Asian-associated ancestry cluster had fewer N-insertions in productive TCRs, according to a later genetic analysis. In a later analysis, the rate of TCR association differed among HLA loci, with DRB1 alleles having the most associated TCRs and HLA-C alleles having the fewest. In vitro tests confirmed that a few of the cytomegalovirus-associated TCR beta chains recognize cytomegalovirus antigens. A later analysis found that most CMV-associated TCR beta chains appeared HLA-restricted, with HLA associations seemingly driven largely by CMV exposure. An earlier analysis of 587 of the donors showed that most TCR beta V segments appeared in productive rearrangements either about 87% or about 30% of the time, which broadly matched IMGT annotations. An association between a missense DCLRE1C variant and V-gene and J-gene trimming of TCR beta chains was found in a later genetic analysis and replicated in an independent cohort. Most TCR sequences were observed very rarely across donors, whereas some public TCRs were present in many individuals. Sequencing depth was assumed to be roughly uniform across donors in the presence/absence analyses, though that assumption may not hold. For the cohort, immune exposure information was limited to CMV serostatus. This cohort had only TCR beta chains sequenced, and the lack of alpha or paired-chain data limited which features could be detected. The study listed 150 to 200 TCR beta chains as associated with cytomegalovirus. In a later analysis, 15,000 to 20,000 TCR beta sequences were associated with specific HLA alleles at a false discovery rate of 0.05. Several of the top co-occurrence clusters appeared to be linked to parvovirus B19, influenza, CMV and Epstein-Barr virus, according to a later analysis. Because counts were too low, roughly 17 rarely observed V segments, including chromosome 9 orphons, were left out of the earlier analysis of about 500 of the donors. Compared with equally common non-associated chains, HLA-associated TCR beta chains in a later analysis were more clonally expanded and had lower generation probabilities. Because some donors lacked HLA typing at each locus, the association tests relied only on the typed subset. The authors suggested that the approach could potentially be generalized to other disease states and immunological phenotypes. Cytomegalovirus status was reported to be diagnosed by the classifier with high specificity and sensitivity in both the original and validation cohorts. A further reported finding was that TCR beta sequences accurately predicted the HLA-A and HLA-B alleles for most subjects in the first cohort. Correlated functional status among segregating V segments might be attributable to linkage disequilibrium, but an unknown experimental factor could not be ruled out. Because the 87-base-pair reads could not distinguish some IMGT-functional V segments, including TRBV6-2 and TRBV6-3, those segments were excluded. When HLA alleles, especially DR and DQ, strongly co-occurred, TCR associations were difficult to assign to individual alleles. The sequencing pipeline was judged likely to have produced a cluster of highly shared sequence variants as a technical artifact.

The cohort was made up of under 800 healthy bone marrow donors. At the time of sampling, every cohort member was nominally healthy, though immune exposures that went unrecorded were likely present. The donor tested CMV seropositive, placing the donor among the 310 or so seropositive members of the cohort. A peripheral blood sample was provided by each donor, and peripheral blood mononuclear cells were used for TCR beta sequencing. The Qiagen DNeasy Blood Extraction Kit was used to extract genomic DNA from the blood cell samples. Including the terminal cysteine and phenylalanine, the CDR3 comprises 16 residues. CDR3 DNA is the only sequence kept; it has 48 bases, read in frame from the first base. CDR1 and CDR2, per the germline V gene, are SGHRS and YFSETQ. Ends trimmed: V by 0 bases, J by 5 bases; bases unmatched to a gene: 6.

The rearrangement combines TRBV5-1 with TRBJ2-7, and 12 bases in between align with TRBD1. The sequenced sample consisted of PBMCs. The source of this sequence is a young man in good health and CMV-seropositive. The DNA is TGCGCCAGCAGCTTGGATGGGACAGGGGGCAGGAACGAGCAGTACTTC. This yields the protein CASSLDGTGGRNEQYF.